This TCR beta chain was retrieved from a study of blood T cell repertoires in COVID-19. Trimming cost V 1 base and J 2 bases, with 9 bases left between them. Germline values: CDR1 SGHNT, CDR2 YENEEA. This CDR3 is built from 15 residues. Repertoires were generated with immunoSEQ multiplex PCR, while TCRdb's copy carries only in-frame clones and drops some. Of about 70,000 clones listed, 75% to 90% are singletons. This chain connects TRBV11-3 to TRBJ2-1, with a weak D call TRBD2 (6 bases). The TCR sequence derives from a man aged 45-65 years with active COVID-19. The specimen was peripheral blood. CDR3: CASSLGRGAYNEQFF. CDR3 bases: TGTGCCAGCAGCTTAGGGCGGGGAGCCTACAATGAGCAGTTCTTC.